These 14 T cell receptor beta chains were all obtained from the same sample, sequenced in a study of blood T cell repertoires in COVID-19. Sequencing used immunoSEQ multiplex PCR; TCRdb keeps in-frame clones, though not all of them. The sample records roughly 53,000 clones, about 88% being singletons. The sample consisted of peripheral blood. All receptors derive from a man aged 35 to 55 with active COVID-19.

This clone showed up just a few times. V gene TRBV27 combines with J gene TRBJ1-5; D uncertain. Trimming stripped 5 bases from V and 7 bases from J, with 12 bases between. The CDR3 runs 13 residues. Germline assignment: CDR1 MNHEY and CDR2 SMNVEV (reference sequence). The CDR3 nucleotides read TGTGCCAGCAGTCCGGAAGGGAGGCAGCCCCAGCATTTT. Amino acid sequence: CASSPEGRQPQHF.

The chain links TRBV28 to TRBJ1-2; D is unclear. Trimming took 1 base from V and 7 from J, leaving 7 bases between them. The CDR3 contains 12 residues. Germline V gene data show CDR1 as MDHEN and CDR2 as SYDVKM. CDR3 coding DNA: TGTGCCAGCAGTTTATTGGAGGGTGGCTACACCTTC. It specifies CASSLLEGGYTF.

The chain couples TRBV28 to TRBJ1-2; 10 positions agree with TRBD1. Looked up from germline, CDR1 is MDHEN and CDR2 is SYDVKM. J was trimmed by 4 bases and V by 7 bases; bases with no gene match: 15. The CDR3 is made up of 17 amino acids. The CDR3, as DNA: TGTGCCAGCACTTCCCCGGGACAGGGGATTCTTGGCTATGGCTACACCTTC. This encodes CASTSPGQGILGYGYTF.

This clone has only one observation. CDR3 loop: CASSSSPGTSGRSDTQYF. CDR3 DNA sequence: TGTGCCAGCAGCTCGTCTCCCGGGACTAGCGGGAGGTCAGATACGCAGTATTTT. The J gene is TRBJ2-3, the V gene TRBV7-6, with TRBD2 identical over 15 bases. This CDR3 is built from 18 residues. In germline, CDR1 is SGHVS, CDR2 FNYEAQ. After removal of 4 bases from V and 4 bases from J, the junction contained 9 bases not matched to a gene.

This chain links TRBV5-4 with TRBJ2-1, with D perhaps TRBD1 (7 bases). Trimming took off 3 bases at V and 7 bases at J, with 20 bases between the two ends. Germline assignment: CDR1 SGHNT and CDR2 YYREEE (reference sequence). There are 16 residues in the CDR3. The chain's CDR3 is CASSSQWVQGRNEQFF. As DNA, the CDR3 is TGTGCCAGCAGCTCCCAGTGGGTACAGGGGAGGAATGAGCAGTTCTTC.

The sample holds a few counts of this clone. This rearrangement joins TRBV28 to TRBJ2-1, with D uncertain. The CDR3 covers 13 residues. V shed 9 bases and J shed 10 bases, with 19 bases lying between them. The germline V gene encodes CDR1 MDHEN and CDR2 SYDVKM. The CDR3 reads CASHSRLVFEQFF. Here the CDR3 DNA reads TGTGCCAGTCACTCTCGGCTAGTGTTCGAGCAGTTCTTC.

This clone was seen just once. The rearrangement uses TRBV28 and TRBJ1-5, with D tentatively TRBD1 (6 bases). The V end was cut by 6 bases, the J end by 2 bases, with 14 bases between. This CDR3 is built from 15 residues. Germline loops: CDR1 MDHEN, CDR2 SYDVKM. The CDR3 region has the DNA TGTGCCAGCAGAAGAAGAGGGGGAGGCAATCAGCCCCAGCATTTT. It specifies CASRRRGGGNQPQHF.

V gene TRBV28 combines with J gene TRBJ2-1, with 8 bases that match TRBD2. With 10 bases clipped from V and 3 bases from J, the junction kept 11 bases outside the gene matches. The CDR3 sequence is 15 residues long. CDR1 and CDR2 (germline): MDHEN, SYDVKM. In DNA, the CDR3 is TGTGCCACCGCCGTGCTGGCGGGAGGCTACAATGAGCAGTTCTTC. Its translation: CATAVLAGGYNEQFF.

The V gene is TRBV28, the J gene TRBJ2-3; 10 bases line up with TRBD1. With V trimmed by 5 bases and J by 14 bases, 4 bases remained unmatched. Germline V gives CDR1 MDHEN, CDR2 SYDVKM. This CDR3 is built from 11 residues. CDR3 DNA: TGTGCCAGCAGTACCGGGACAGGGGTGTATTTT. It codes for CASSTGTGVYF.

This sequence joins TRBV9 and TRBJ2-4, with a tentative D call TRBD2 (5 bases). V was trimmed by 4 bases and J by 3 bases, leaving 20 bases between them. Germline V gene sequence: CDR1 SGDLS, CDR2 YYNGEE. There are 17 residues in the CDR3. The chain's CDR3 is CASSSRSGSLGKNIQYF. The DNA for the CDR3 is TGTGCCAGCAGCTCCCGGAGTGGGAGTCTTGGCAAAAACATTCAGTACTTC.

In this sample, this clone turned up a few times. The V and J genes are TRBV10-1 and TRBJ1-1; tentatively, D is TRBD1 (5 bases). V lost 0 bases and J lost 4, with 12 bases in between. The V gene's germline CDR1 is WNHNN and CDR2 SYGVQD (reference sequence). The CDR3 has 15 residues. CDR3 region: CASSESRDGGTEAFF. CDR3 coding DNA: TGCGCCAGCAGTGAGTCGCGTGACGGGGGCACTGAAGCTTTCTTT.

The V and J genes are TRBV27 and TRBJ2-7; 8 nucleotides line up with TRBD2. The CDR3 totals 14 residues. V shed 11 bases, J shed 2 bases, and the junction held 11 bases outside the gene matches. Germline CDR1 MNHEY, CDR2 SMNVEV (reference sequence). The CDR3 loop is CAPNASGLTYEQYF. The CDR3, as DNA: TGTGCCCCCAATGCTAGCGGGCTTACCTACGAGCAGTACTTC.

This clone has a handful of counts. The chain carries TRBV9 and TRBJ2-5; D gene unclear. Germline-derived CDR1 and CDR2 are SGDLS and YYNGEE. The CDR3 extends over 15 amino acids. With 2 bases removed from V and 4 bases from J, the gap between germline ends came to 15 bases. CDR3 protein: CASSVGSLPGETQYF. The DNA of the CDR3 is TGTGCCAGCAGCGTTGGATCCCTGCCGGGAGAGACCCAGTACTTC.

The V call is TRBV30, the J call TRBJ2-1; 11 bases agree with TRBD1. V was pared by 3 bases and J by 8 bases, with 18 bases of the junction left unmatched. From germline, CDR1 is GTSNPN and CDR2 SVGIG (reference sequence). The CDR3 is 18 amino acids. In nucleotides, the CDR3 is TGTGCCTGGAGAGATGGACAGGGGGCGGCGGGAGGTCACGATGAGCAGTTCTTC. Translated, it gives CAWRDGQGAAGGHDEQFF.